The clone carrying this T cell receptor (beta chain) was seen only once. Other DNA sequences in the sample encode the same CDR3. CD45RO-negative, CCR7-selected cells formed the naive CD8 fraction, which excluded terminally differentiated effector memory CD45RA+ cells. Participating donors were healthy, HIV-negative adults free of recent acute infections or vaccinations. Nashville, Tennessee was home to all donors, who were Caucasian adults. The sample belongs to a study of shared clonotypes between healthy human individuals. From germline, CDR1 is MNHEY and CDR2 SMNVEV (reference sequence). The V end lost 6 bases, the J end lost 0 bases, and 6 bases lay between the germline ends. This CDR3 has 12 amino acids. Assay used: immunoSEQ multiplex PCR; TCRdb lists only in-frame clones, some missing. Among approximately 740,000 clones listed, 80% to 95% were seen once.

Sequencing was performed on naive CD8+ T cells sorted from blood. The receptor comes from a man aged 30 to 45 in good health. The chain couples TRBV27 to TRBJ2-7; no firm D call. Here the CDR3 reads CASRASSYEQYF. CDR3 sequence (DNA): TGTGCCAGCAGAGCTAGCTCCTACGAGCAGTACTTC.